The sample holds a few counts of the clone carrying this T cell receptor (beta chain). No antigen is known for it. These data belong to a study of blood T cells in healthy people across ages. Points from the study as a whole: The unsorted PBMCs prevented any conclusive comparison of naive versus antigen-experienced cells. Diversity was estimated from one million T cells, and these estimates were considered underestimates. Roughly linear age-related decline in beta diversity appeared, significant by age roughly 40.

This CDR3 is 16 amino acids long. Sample-barcoded 5' priming and a J-beta primer mix drove a second PCR of roughly 7 to 11 cycles. TCRdb itself ran the 5' RACE reads through MiXCR, one entry per CDR3 protein. This sample has 800,000 to 950,000 distinct CDR3 sequences, with approximately 35% found just once. The donors, healthy Caucasians from Russia, were aged roughly 6 to 90. The TCR originated in a man in his late teens or twenties in good health. The chain uses TRBV12-1 and TRBJ2-7; TRBD2 was called by the table and not checked on the DNA. TRBV12-1 is a known pseudogene. The sample was blood. This CDR3 is CASSFAPGLLLLKQYF. CDR3 coding DNA: TGTGCCAGCAGCTTTGCGCCGGGACTACTCCTTTTGAAGCAGTACTTC.